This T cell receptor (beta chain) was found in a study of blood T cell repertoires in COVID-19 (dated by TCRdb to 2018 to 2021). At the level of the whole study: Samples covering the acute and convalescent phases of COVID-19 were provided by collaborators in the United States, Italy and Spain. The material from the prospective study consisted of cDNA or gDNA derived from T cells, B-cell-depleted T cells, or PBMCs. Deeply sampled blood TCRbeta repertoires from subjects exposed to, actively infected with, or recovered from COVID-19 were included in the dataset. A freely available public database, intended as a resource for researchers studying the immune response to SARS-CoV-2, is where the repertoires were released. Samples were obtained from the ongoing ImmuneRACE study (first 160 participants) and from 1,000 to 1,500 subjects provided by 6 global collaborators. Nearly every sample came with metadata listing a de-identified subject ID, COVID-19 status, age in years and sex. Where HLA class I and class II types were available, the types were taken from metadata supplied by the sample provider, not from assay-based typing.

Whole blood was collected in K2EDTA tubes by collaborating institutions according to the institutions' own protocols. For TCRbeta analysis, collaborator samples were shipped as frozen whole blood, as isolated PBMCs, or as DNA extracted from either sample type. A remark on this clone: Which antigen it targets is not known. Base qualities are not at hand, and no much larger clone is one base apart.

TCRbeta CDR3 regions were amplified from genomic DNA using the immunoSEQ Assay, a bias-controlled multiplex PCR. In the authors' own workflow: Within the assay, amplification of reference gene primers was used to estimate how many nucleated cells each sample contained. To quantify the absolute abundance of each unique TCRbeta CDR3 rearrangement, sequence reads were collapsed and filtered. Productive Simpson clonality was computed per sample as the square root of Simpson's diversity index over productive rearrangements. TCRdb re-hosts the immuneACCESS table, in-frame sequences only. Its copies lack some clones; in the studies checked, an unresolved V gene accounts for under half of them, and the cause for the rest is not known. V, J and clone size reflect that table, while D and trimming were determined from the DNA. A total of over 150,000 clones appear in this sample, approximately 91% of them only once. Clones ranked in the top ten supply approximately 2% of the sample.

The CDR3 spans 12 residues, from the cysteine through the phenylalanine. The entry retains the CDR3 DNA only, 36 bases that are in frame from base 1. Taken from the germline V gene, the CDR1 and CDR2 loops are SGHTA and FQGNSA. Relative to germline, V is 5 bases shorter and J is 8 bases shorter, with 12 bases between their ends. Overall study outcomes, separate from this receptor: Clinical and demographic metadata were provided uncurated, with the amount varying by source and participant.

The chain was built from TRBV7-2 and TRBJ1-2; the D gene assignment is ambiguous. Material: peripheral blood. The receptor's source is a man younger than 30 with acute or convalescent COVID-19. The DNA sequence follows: TGTGCCAGCAGCCTAGACGAGAGAGGCTACACCTTC. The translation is CASSLDERGYTF.